Detailed here is one TCR beta chain. Assay used: immunoSEQ multiplex PCR; TCRdb lists only in-frame clones, some missing. The sample includes 450,000 or so clones, 70% to 90% of them seen just once. This sample is drawn from a study of blood T cell repertoires in COVID-19. In Seattle, patients joined the study during active infection and were tracked longitudinally. Sequencing was carried out using peripheral blood. The clonotype was recovered from a man between 18 and 35 years old with COVID-19, enrolled during active disease.

The CDR3 sequence: CATSDRDGRLAGGDTQYF. The DNA of the CDR3 is TGTGCCACCAGTGACAGGGACGGAAGACTAGCGGGAGGAGATACGCAGTATTTT. The chain has TRBV24-1 and TRBJ2-3; the match to TRBD2 covers 13 bases. V lost 4 bases and J lost 5; bases outside the gene matches: 11. This CDR3 spans 18 amino acids. From germline, CDR1 is KGHDR and CDR2 SFDVKD.